This record covers a single T cell receptor (beta chain). The sample carries other DNA sequences with the same CDR3. Measured with immunoSEQ multiplex PCR; TCRdb has only the in-frame clones, and not every one. This sample has approximately 200,000 clones, with about 81% found just once. This sample is part of a study of blood T cell repertoires in COVID-19. This CDR3 comprises 13 residues. V was trimmed by 2 bases and J by 3 bases, leaving 7 bases between them. Germline V gene lookup returns CDR1 MNHEY and CDR2 SVGAGI. The sequence was collected from a woman of 80 years or more with COVID-19, enrolled during active disease. The J gene is TRBJ1-1, the V gene TRBV6-5, with no clear D. Specimen: peripheral blood. CDR3 DNA: TGTGCCAGCAGTTACGGCCGGGACACTGAAGCTTTCTTT. Translation: CASSYGRDTEAFF.